A single sample gave rise to the 18 T cell receptor beta chains below, sequenced in a study of memory CD4+ T cells and cytomegalovirus serostatus. Single viable CD3+CD4+CD8-CD45RO+ cells were sorted as the memory CD4+ T cells. The assay was immunoSEQ multiplex PCR, and TCRdb's table has in-frame clones only and misses some. The sample records 40,000 to 55,000 clones, 82% being singletons. The source material was memory CD4+ T cells from blood. Receptors were obtained from an adult in good health and CMV-seronegative.

This chain uses TRBV19 with TRBJ1-6; TRBD1 matches 10 bases. V shed 6 bases and J 6 bases; nucleotides not matched to a gene: 5. Germline CDR1 LNHDA, CDR2 SQIVND (reference sequence). CDR3 length equals 15 residues. CDR3 loop: CASRLDRGTNSPLHF. In nucleotides, the CDR3 is TGTGCCAGTAGATTGGACAGGGGGACTAATTCACCCCTCCACTTT.

The chain has TRBV5-4 and TRBJ1-5; D is undetermined. Germline V gene data show CDR1 as SGHNT and CDR2 as YYREEE (reference sequence). The CDR3 extends over 14 amino acids. V shed 4 bases and J shed 2 bases, with 10 bases lying between them. CDR3 DNA: TGTGCCAGCAGCCTGTCTGGGGGCAATCAGCCCCAGCATTTT. Translating gives CASSLSGGNQPQHF.

Here the CDR3 reads CASSYSARGTDTQYF. The DNA of the CDR3 is TGTGCCAGCAGTTACTCCGCTCGGGGCACAGATACGCAGTATTTT. This chain links TRBV6-5 with TRBJ2-3, with no clear D. V lost 0 bases and J lost 1, with 8 bases in between. The germline V gene has CDR1 MNHEY and CDR2 SVGAGI. The length of the CDR3 is 15 residues.

This clone appeared once. This chain connects TRBV6-5 to TRBJ1-5; 7 bases match TRBD1. V was pared by 6 bases and J by 2 bases, with 4 bases of the junction left unmatched. The germline V gene encodes CDR1 MNHEY and CDR2 SVGAGI. The CDR3 contains 14 residues. The CDR3 loop reads CASREGAGNQPQHF. As DNA, the CDR3 is TGTGCCAGCAGAGAGGGGGCCGGCAATCAGCCCCAGCATTTT.

This clone was observed a single time. The chain couples TRBV5-5 to TRBJ1-5, with TRBD1 identical over 7 bases. Germline V gene lookup returns CDR1 SGHKS and CDR2 YYEKEE (reference sequence). After removal of 4 bases from V and 1 base from J, the junction contained 14 bases not matched to a gene. The CDR3 has 18 residues. CDR3 protein: CASSPLRIDRVSNQPQHF. CDR3 DNA sequence: TGTGCCAGCAGCCCTCTCAGAATCGACAGGGTCAGCAATCAGCCCCAGCATTTT.

This clone was seen only once. This rearrangement joins TRBV6-1 to TRBJ1-2, with 7 bases fitting TRBD1. Germline assignment: CDR1 MNHNS and CDR2 SASEGT. V trimming: 0 bases; J trimming: 5 bases; junction bases outside the gene matches: 9. CDR3 length: 16 residues. This CDR3 reads CASSEALRGGGYGYTF. The CDR3 bases are TGTGCCAGCAGTGAAGCGCTCCGAGGGGGCGGGTATGGCTACACCTTC.

The chain recombines TRBV19 with TRBJ1-5; unclear D gene. The CDR3 has 14 residues. The V and J ends lost 3 bases and 2 bases respectively, with 8 bases between them. CDR1 is LNHDA and CDR2 is SQIVND in the germline V gene (reference sequence). CDR3 region: CASSMGRGNQPQHF. As DNA, the CDR3 is TGTGCCAGTAGTATGGGTCGGGGCAATCAGCCCCAGCATTTT.

This chain uses TRBV19 with TRBJ1-5, with a possible D match to TRBD1 (6 bases). This CDR3 region has 14 residues. Between the trimmed V and J ends, which lost 5 bases and 5 bases, there was a span of 13 bases. Germline V CDR1 and CDR2: LNHDA, SQIVND (reference sequence). The DNA of the CDR3 is TGTGCCAGTAGTGGCCGAGGGGGGGATCAGCCCCAGCATTTT. Translating gives CASSGRGGDQPQHF.

This clone occurred once. The chain couples TRBV5-1 to TRBJ1-5, with D perhaps TRBD1 (6 bases). Germline CDR1 SGHRS, CDR2 YFSETQ. Trimming took 0 bases from V and 0 from J, leaving 25 bases between them. The length of the CDR3 is 21 residues. The CDR3 reads CASSLALGRQERCLSNQPQHF. CDR3 nucleotide sequence: TGCGCCAGCAGCTTGGCATTGGGCCGACAGGAGAGATGCCTTAGCAATCAGCCCCAGCATTTT.

The chain employs TRBV5-4 and TRBJ2-6; D is ambiguous. The V end was cut by 7 bases, the J end by 0 bases, with 5 bases between. CDR3 length: 13 amino acids. The germline V gene encodes CDR1 SGHNT and CDR2 YYREEE (reference sequence). This CDR3 reads CASSASGANVLTF. The CDR3 DNA is TGTGCCAGCTCGGCCTCTGGGGCCAACGTCCTGACTTTC.

This rearrangement joins TRBV18 to TRBJ2-1; TRBD2 agrees at 7 bases. The germline V gene has CDR1 KGHSH and CDR2 LQKENI. The CDR3 has 16 amino acids. With V trimmed by 3 bases and J by 2 bases, 7 bases remained unmatched. The CDR3 is CASSPWAGETYNEQFF. For the CDR3, the DNA is TGTGCCAGCTCACCTTGGGCGGGGGAAACCTACAATGAGCAGTTCTTC.

This clone was recorded only once. This sequence joins TRBV28 and TRBJ2-1, with D perhaps TRBD1 (7 bases). V was clipped by 2 bases and J by 1 base, with 12 bases between them. This CDR3 region has 16 residues. CDR1 and CDR2 (germline): MDHEN, SYDVKM. The CDR3 loop is CASSLEGAGSYNEQFF. CDR3 nucleotides: TGTGCCAGCAGTTTAGAGGGGGCGGGGTCCTACAATGAGCAGTTCTTC.

The V call is TRBV9, the J call TRBJ2-1; TRBD2 agrees at 14 bases. Germline V gene lookup returns CDR1 SGDLS and CDR2 YYNGEE. J was trimmed by 7 bases and V by 3 bases; bases with no gene match: 9. This CDR3 is built from 17 residues. The CDR3 sequence: CASSATTSGGAQNEQFF. CDR3 coding DNA: TGTGCCAGCAGCGCAACGACTAGCGGGGGGGCGCAAAATGAGCAGTTCTTC.

The chain has TRBV28 and TRBJ1-5; 10 positions agree with TRBD1. The V gene end was trimmed by 5 bases and the J gene end by 7 bases; junction bases not matched to a gene: 2. The CDR3 consists of 13 residues. Germline V gives CDR1 MDHEN, CDR2 SYDVKM. The CDR3 nucleotides are TGTGCCAGCAGTGGGGACAGGGGACAGCCCCAGCATTTT. Translation: CASSGDRGQPQHF.

The chain combines TRBV28 with TRBJ2-1; D ambiguous. In germline, CDR1 is MDHEN, CDR2 SYDVKM. V was pared by 5 bases and J by 5 bases, with 16 bases between. The CDR3 has 15 residues. The CDR3 sequence is CASSTPGDSNNEQFF. The CDR3 DNA sequence: TGTGCCAGCAGTACCCCCGGCGACTCGAACAATGAGCAGTTCTTC.

The rearrangement uses TRBV28 and TRBJ2-1, with 13 nucleotides matching TRBD2. Trimming cost V 6 bases and J 7 bases; bases outside gene matches: 9. Germline CDR1 and CDR2: MDHEN and SYDVKM. The CDR3 has 16 residues. In nucleotides, the CDR3 is TGTGCCAGCAGCCAAACTAGCGGGGGGGCAGGGAATGAGCAGTTCTTC. Its translation: CASSQTSGGAGNEQFF. The full variable domain, with the rest looked up from reference TRBV28 and TRBJ2-1, is DVKVTQSSRYLVKRTGEKVFLECVQDMDHENMFWYRQDPGLGLRLIYFSYDVKMKEKGDIPEGYSVSREKKERFSLILESASTNQTSMYLCASSQTSGGAGNEQFFGPGTRLTVL.

The chain joins TRBV11-2 to TRBJ2-3, with D unresolved. With 5 bases removed from V and 2 bases from J, the gap between germline ends came to 5 bases. Germline lookup yields CDR1 SGHAT and CDR2 FQNNGV. This CDR3 is built from 12 residues. CDR3: CASSMNTDTQYF. CDR3 DNA: TGTGCCAGCAGCATGAACACAGATACGCAGTATTTT. The complete variable domain, with remaining parts taken from reference TRBV11-2 and TRBJ2-3, reads EAGVAQSPRYKIIEKRQSVAFWCNPISGHATLYWYQQILGQGPKLLIQFQNNGVVDDSQLPKDRFSAERLKGVDSTLKIQPAKLEDSAVYLCASSMNTDTQYFGPGTRLTVL.

This chain links TRBV10-1 with TRBJ1-5, with 7 positions matching TRBD1. CDR3 length equals 15 residues. V shed 5 bases and J 4 bases; nucleotides not matched to a gene: 8. Germline CDR1 WNHNN, CDR2 SYGVQD (reference sequence). The CDR3 nucleotides read TGCGCCAGCAGTCCAGCCGGGACAGTGAATCAGCCCCAGCATTTT. Protein sequence: CASSPAGTVNQPQHF.